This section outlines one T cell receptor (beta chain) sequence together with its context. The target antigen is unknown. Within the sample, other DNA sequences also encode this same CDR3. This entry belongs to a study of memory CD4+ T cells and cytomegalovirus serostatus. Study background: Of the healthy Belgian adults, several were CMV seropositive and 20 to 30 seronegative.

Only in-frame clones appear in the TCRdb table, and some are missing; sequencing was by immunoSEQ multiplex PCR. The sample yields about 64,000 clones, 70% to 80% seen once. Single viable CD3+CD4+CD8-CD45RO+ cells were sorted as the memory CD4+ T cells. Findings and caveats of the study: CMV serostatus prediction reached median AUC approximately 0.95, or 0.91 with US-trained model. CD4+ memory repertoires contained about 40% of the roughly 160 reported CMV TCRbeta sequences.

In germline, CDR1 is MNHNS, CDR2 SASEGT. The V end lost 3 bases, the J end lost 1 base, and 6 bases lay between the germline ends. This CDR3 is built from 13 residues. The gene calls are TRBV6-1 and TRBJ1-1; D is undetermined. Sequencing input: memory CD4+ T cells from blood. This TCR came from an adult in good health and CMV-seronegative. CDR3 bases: TGTGCCAGCAGTGAGACCTGGAACACTGAAGCTTTCTTT. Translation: CASSETWNTEAFF.